This T cell receptor (beta chain) derives from a study of shared clonotypes between healthy human individuals. Study details: Three plates were used per donor for CD4 naive, three for CD4 memory, two for CD8 naive and one for CD8 memory.

Study outcomes and limitations: Depth was large, yet rarefaction showed that sorted-subset sequencing was incomplete. Generation probabilities were higher for clonotypes shared across all four sorted-subset donors than for unshared ones.

Assay runs were performed at deep level. Sequencing used immunoSEQ multiplex PCR; TCRdb keeps in-frame clones, though not all of them. Among 2 million to 2.5 million clones listed, 80% to 95% were seen once. Per the germline V gene, CDR1 is SGHTA and CDR2 is FQGNSA. This CDR3 region has 16 residues. The junction had 8 bases not matched to a gene; V was cut back by 5 bases and J by 7 bases. This clone was recorded only once. Its antigen is unidentified. Sequencing was performed on naive CD4+ T cells from PBMCs. Subset meaning: CD45RA+ positively selected. This TCR was recovered from a man aged 18 to 35 in good health. Some clones in this sample may be carry-over from other donors' samples. This rearrangement joins TRBV7-2 to TRBJ1-6, with TRBD1 matching over 10 bases. The CDR3 loop reads CASSPGTGEGNSPLHF. The CDR3 bases are TGTGCCAGCAGCCCCGGGACAGGGGAGGGAAATTCACCCCTCCACTTT.